This T cell receptor beta chain was profiled in a study of cytomegalovirus exposure and HLA in healthy donors. Study overall: Around 86 million unique TCRs, all from HLA-typed donors, were included in an early release of the data. General study results and limits: Roughly even sequencing depth across donors was the assumption behind the presence/absence analyses. Productive rates of about 87% or about 30% were seen for most TCR beta V segments in an earlier analysis. A few CMV-associated chains proved CMV antigen-specific in vitro.

The CDR3 is 16 residues long. Germline V CDR1 and CDR2: SQVTM, ANQGSEA. V was pared by 4 bases and J by 1 base, with 10 bases of the junction left unmatched. In regard to this clone: Antigen specificity is unknown.

Primers included in the PCR were 60 Vbeta and 13 Jbeta primers. Clones were sequenced by immunoSEQ multiplex PCR, and TCRdb holds only the in-frame ones, with some missing. The sample has about 150,000 clones, roughly 79% seen once. The chain joins TRBV29-1 to TRBJ1-1; TRBD1 aligns across 9 bases. The TCR originated in a male donor in good health and CMV-seronegative. The sequenced sample consisted of PBMCs. CDR3 amino acids: CSVGHRGRVRNTEAFF. The CDR3 DNA sequence: TGCAGCGTTGGTCACAGGGGGCGAGTACGGAACACTGAAGCTTTCTTT.